These T cell receptor beta chains were read from a single sample in a study of T cell responses to AZD1222 COVID-19 vaccine. Clones were read by immunoSEQ multiplex PCR, and TCRdb kept only the in-frame ones, dropping some. The sample has 85,000 to 120,000 clones, around 90% seen once. Sequencing used peripheral blood, obtained on day 0 of AZD1222 vaccination. The receptors originated from an adult in good health. Each CDR3 is given with its conserved first and last residue. Each record gives: J gene, D gene, clone size, V gene, CDR3 DNA, CDR3 protein. D genes are given only for firm matches. Size is stated for part of the rows, as once, few or many counts, or as a class when the clone is expanded.

j_gene: TRBJ2-3; d_gene: .; abundance: .; v_gene: TRBV11-2; CDR3nt: TGTGCCAGCAGCTCCTCTCAACTTTTCTCCACAGATACGCAGTATTTT; CDR3aa: CASSSSQLFSTDTQYF
j_gene: TRBJ2-1; d_gene: TRBD2; abundance: .; v_gene: TRBV3-1/TRBV3-2; CDR3nt: TGTGCCAGCAGCGCCGGGACTAGCGGTTACAATGAGCAGTTCTTC; CDR3aa: CASSAGTSGYNEQFF
j_gene: TRBJ2-7; d_gene: TRBD1; abundance: .; v_gene: TRBV27; CDR3nt: TGTGCCAGCAGTTTAGGAGGGACAGGGAGGTACGAGCAGTACTTC; CDR3aa: CASSLGGTGRYEQYF
j_gene: TRBJ2-1; d_gene: .; abundance: .; v_gene: TRBV19; CDR3nt: TGTGCCAGTAGGGGGGATGGGGGCTCCTACAATGAGCAGTTCTTC; CDR3aa: CASRGDGGSYNEQFF
j_gene: TRBJ2-3; d_gene: .; abundance: .; v_gene: TRBV6-5; CDR3nt: TGTGCCAGCACCCAGCCGGGGAGCACAGATACGCAGTATTTT; CDR3aa: CASTQPGSTDTQYF
j_gene: TRBJ1-2; d_gene: TRBD1; abundance: .; v_gene: TRBV5-1; CDR3nt: TGCGCCAGCAGTCTAGGACAGGGGAGGTATGGCTACACCTTC; CDR3aa: CASSLGQGRYGYTF
j_gene: TRBJ2-2; d_gene: .; abundance: .; v_gene: TRBV19; CDR3nt: TGTGCCAGTAGTATAGATCCGGGAAGAAGGGGGGAGCTGTTTTTT; CDR3aa: CASSIDPGRRGELFF
j_gene: TRBJ2-3; d_gene: TRBD2; abundance: .; v_gene: TRBV6-5; CDR3nt: TGTGCCAGCCTTTCCGGGACTAAAAGGGATACGCAGTATTTT; CDR3aa: CASLSGTKRDTQYF
j_gene: TRBJ2-1; d_gene: .; abundance: few; v_gene: TRBV5-1; CDR3nt: TGCGCCAGCAGCTTGGCCGCGTTATACAATGAGCAGTTCTTC; CDR3aa: CASSLAALYNEQFF
j_gene: TRBJ1-3; d_gene: .; abundance: .; v_gene: TRBV27; CDR3nt: TGTGCCAGCAGTTTATCGCGGCGGGGATCCTCCTCTGGAAACACCATATATTTT; CDR3aa: CASSLSRRGSSSGNTIYF
j_gene: TRBJ2-7; d_gene: .; abundance: .; v_gene: TRBV5-1; CDR3nt: TGCGCCAGCTTGCAAAACCTTGGGACGTCCGAGCAGTACTTC; CDR3aa: CASLQNLGTSEQYF
j_gene: TRBJ1-1; d_gene: .; abundance: .; v_gene: TRBV9; CDR3nt: TGTGCCAGCAGCCCAACAGGGAACACTGAAGCTTTCTTT; CDR3aa: CASSPTGNTEAFF
j_gene: TRBJ1-5; d_gene: TRBD1; abundance: .; v_gene: TRBV15; CDR3nt: TGTGCCACCAGCATGGACAGGGGGAAAGGCAATCAGCCCCAGCATTTT; CDR3aa: CATSMDRGKGNQPQHF
j_gene: TRBJ2-5; d_gene: .; abundance: few; v_gene: TRBV5-1; CDR3nt: TGCGCCAGCAGCCCTGGTCGGGGTCGTAGTCAAGAGACCCAGTACTTC; CDR3aa: CASSPGRGRSQETQYF
j_gene: TRBJ1-2; d_gene: .; abundance: .; v_gene: TRBV11-2; CDR3nt: TGTGCCAGCAGCTTAGGCGGGCCCAGGGATTATGGCTACACCTTC; CDR3aa: CASSLGGPRDYGYTF
j_gene: TRBJ1-1; d_gene: .; abundance: .; v_gene: TRBV19; CDR3nt: TGTGCCAGTAGTATAGGGCCCCCGGGCACTGAAGCTTTCTTT; CDR3aa: CASSIGPPGTEAFF
j_gene: TRBJ2-1; d_gene: .; abundance: .; v_gene: TRBV18; CDR3nt: TGTGCCAGCTCACCAAGGACTAATGAGCAGTTCTTC; CDR3aa: CASSPRTNEQFF
j_gene: TRBJ2-1; d_gene: TRBD2; abundance: .; v_gene: TRBV7-2; CDR3nt: TGTGCCAGCAGCTTGGCCGCGGGAGGGCCAGAAAATGAGCAGTTCTTC; CDR3aa: CASSLAAGGPENEQFF
j_gene: TRBJ1-5; d_gene: .; abundance: .; v_gene: TRBV6-2/TRBV6-3; CDR3nt: TGTGCCAGCAGCCCGGGACGGGGCAATCAGCCCCAGCATTTT; CDR3aa: CASSPGRGNQPQHF
j_gene: TRBJ2-5; d_gene: .; abundance: .; v_gene: TRBV11-2; CDR3nt: TGTGCCAGCAGCTCCAGGGTTCGGGAGACCCAGTACTTC; CDR3aa: CASSSRVRETQYF
j_gene: TRBJ2-7; d_gene: TRBD2; abundance: .; v_gene: TRBV7-6; CDR3nt: TGTGCCAGCAGTCTTGCTAGCGGGGGGCCCTACGAGCAGTACTTC; CDR3aa: CASSLASGGPYEQYF
j_gene: TRBJ2-7; d_gene: .; abundance: once; v_gene: TRBV6-2/TRBV6-3; CDR3nt: TGTGCCAGCAGCCGCGGAATGTTGTGGGACTCCTACGAGCAGTACTTC; CDR3aa: CASSRGMLWDSYEQYF
j_gene: TRBJ1-6; d_gene: TRBD1; abundance: .; v_gene: TRBV7-6; CDR3nt: TGTGCCAGCAGCTTAGGGTCCGACAGGGGTGGTTCACCCCTCCACTTT; CDR3aa: CASSLGSDRGGSPLHF
j_gene: TRBJ2-1; d_gene: TRBD2; abundance: .; v_gene: TRBV9; CDR3nt: TGTGCCAGCAGCTCTCAGCGGGAGCGTCGACGTGAGCAGTTCTTC; CDR3aa: CASSSQRERRREQFF
j_gene: TRBJ1-2; d_gene: .; abundance: .; v_gene: TRBV27; CDR3nt: TGTGCCACCGCATCAACGGGGGGACGCGTCTACACCTTC; CDR3aa: CATASTGGRVYTF
j_gene: TRBJ2-1; d_gene: TRBD2; abundance: few; v_gene: TRBV9; CDR3nt: TGTGCCAGCAGGCGGGAGGGGGCTAGCGATGAGCAGTTCTTC; CDR3aa: CASRREGASDEQFF
j_gene: TRBJ2-7; d_gene: TRBD2; abundance: .; v_gene: TRBV5-6; CDR3nt: TGTGCCAGCAGCCGGACTAGCGGGTACGAGCAGTACTTC; CDR3aa: CASSRTSGYEQYF
j_gene: TRBJ2-7; d_gene: .; abundance: .; v_gene: TRBV7-9; CDR3nt: TGTGCCAGCAGCTTAGCTTCGGGGTTACACAACTCCTACGAGCAGTACTTC; CDR3aa: CASSLASGLHNSYEQYF
j_gene: TRBJ1-2; d_gene: TRBD1; abundance: .; v_gene: TRBV6-5; CDR3nt: TGTGCCAGCAGTCGCCGAGGGACAGGGGATGGCTACACCTTC; CDR3aa: CASSRRGTGDGYTF
j_gene: TRBJ1-1; d_gene: TRBD1; abundance: .; v_gene: TRBV3-1/TRBV3-2; CDR3nt: TGTGCCAGCAGCCAAGGAACAGGGGCGGACACTGAAGCTTTCTTT; CDR3aa: CASSQGTGADTEAFF
j_gene: TRBJ2-3; d_gene: .; abundance: .; v_gene: TRBV7-8; CDR3nt: TGTGCCAGCAGCAACACAGACCCTCGGAGTGGGAGTACAGATACGCAGTATTTT; CDR3aa: CASSNTDPRSGSTDTQYF
j_gene: TRBJ1-1; d_gene: .; abundance: once; v_gene: TRBV5-4; CDR3nt: TGTGCCAGCAGCCCCGACTCAAACCTCAGGGTTAGGGAAGCTTTCTTT; CDR3aa: CASSPDSNLRVREAFF
j_gene: TRBJ2-5; d_gene: TRBD2; abundance: .; v_gene: TRBV9; CDR3nt: TGTGCCAGCAGCGTAGCCCTAGCGGAGAGGGAGACCCAGTACTTC; CDR3aa: CASSVALAERETQYF
j_gene: TRBJ1-2; d_gene: .; abundance: few; v_gene: TRBV5-6; CDR3nt: TGTGCCAGCAGCTTGGGGGGTACAGGGATGGAAGGCTACACCTTC; CDR3aa: CASSLGGTGMEGYTF
j_gene: TRBJ2-2; d_gene: TRBD1; abundance: .; v_gene: TRBV6-4; CDR3nt: TGTGCCAGCAATGGACAGGGAGCGAACACCGGGGAGCTGTTTTTT; CDR3aa: CASNGQGANTGELFF
j_gene: TRBJ1-5; d_gene: TRBD1; abundance: .; v_gene: TRBV6-2/TRBV6-3; CDR3nt: TGTGCCAGCAGCAAAGGGGGCGGAGATCAGCCCCAGCATTTT; CDR3aa: CASSKGGGDQPQHF
j_gene: TRBJ2-1; d_gene: .; abundance: once; v_gene: TRBV5-1; CDR3nt: TGCGCCAGCAGCTTGTCGCCCAACTCCTACAATGAGCAGTTCTTC; CDR3aa: CASSLSPNSYNEQFF
j_gene: TRBJ1-2; d_gene: .; abundance: .; v_gene: TRBV19; CDR3nt: TGTGCCAGTAGTTCTGACAGGAGAGCTAACTATGGCTACACCTTC; CDR3aa: CASSSDRRANYGYTF
j_gene: TRBJ2-7; d_gene: TRBD2; abundance: few; v_gene: TRBV6-2/TRBV6-3; CDR3nt: TGTGCCAGCAGTATAGCGGGAGGGATTGGCGAGCAGTACTTC; CDR3aa: CASSIAGGIGEQYF
j_gene: TRBJ1-5; d_gene: .; abundance: .; v_gene: TRBV4-1; CDR3nt: TGCGCCAGCAGCCAGGGACACCTAAGCAATCAGCCCCAGCATTTT; CDR3aa: CASSQGHLSNQPQHF
j_gene: TRBJ2-3; d_gene: .; abundance: .; v_gene: TRBV3-1/TRBV3-2; CDR3nt: TGTGCCAGCAGCAGAAGTCCACTCCCCACAGATACGCAGTATTTT; CDR3aa: CASSRSPLPTDTQYF
j_gene: TRBJ2-3; d_gene: .; abundance: .; v_gene: TRBV9; CDR3nt: TGTGCCAGCAGCGTTACCGGGACTCCTAGCACAGATACGCAGTATTTT; CDR3aa: CASSVTGTPSTDTQYF
j_gene: TRBJ2-1; d_gene: TRBD2; abundance: .; v_gene: TRBV7-2; CDR3nt: TGTGCCAGCAGCTTAGTTAGTAGCGGGAGGGCCTGGTTATCTCATGAGCAGTTCTTC; CDR3aa: CASSLVSSGRAWLSHEQFF
j_gene: TRBJ2-7; d_gene: .; abundance: .; v_gene: TRBV3-1/TRBV3-2; CDR3nt: TGTGCCAGCAGGCAGGGGTACGAGCAGTACTTC; CDR3aa: CASRQGYEQYF
j_gene: TRBJ1-1; d_gene: TRBD1; abundance: .; v_gene: TRBV3-1/TRBV3-2; CDR3nt: TGTGCCAGCAGCCCTCTAAGGACAGGAGCGAACACTGAAGCTTTCTTT; CDR3aa: CASSPLRTGANTEAFF
j_gene: TRBJ1-2; d_gene: TRBD1; abundance: .; v_gene: TRBV28; CDR3nt: TGTCAATCGGGGACAGGGGAATATGGCTACACCTTC; CDR3aa: CQSGTGEYGYTF
j_gene: TRBJ2-3; d_gene: .; abundance: once; v_gene: TRBV24-1; CDR3nt: TGTGCCACCAGTGATTTGTCCCGCACAAATACGCAGTATTTT; CDR3aa: CATSDLSRTNTQYF
j_gene: TRBJ1-2; d_gene: TRBD1; abundance: .; v_gene: TRBV2; CDR3nt: TGTGCCAGCAGTGAGGGACAGGGGGCCGGTGGCTACACCTTC; CDR3aa: CASSEGQGAGGYTF
j_gene: TRBJ1-1; d_gene: .; abundance: .; v_gene: TRBV7-8; CDR3nt: TGTGCCAGCAGCTTCGCCCCGGGTCAGAACTCTGAAGCTTTCTTT; CDR3aa: CASSFAPGQNSEAFF
j_gene: TRBJ1-1; d_gene: .; abundance: .; v_gene: TRBV29-1; CDR3nt: TGCAGCGTGCGCGGCGGGGGGCGAGGCACTGAAGCTTTCTTT; CDR3aa: CSVRGGGRGTEAFF
j_gene: TRBJ2-2; d_gene: .; abundance: .; v_gene: TRBV24-1; CDR3nt: TGTGCCACCAGTGAACCAGGGTCCGGGGAGCTGTTTTTT; CDR3aa: CATSEPGSGELFF
j_gene: TRBJ2-5; d_gene: .; abundance: .; v_gene: TRBV12-1; CDR3nt: TGTGCCAGCAGCTTGCGACGGGGGTCCAGGGGACTAGCGACCCAGGGGATAGGGACCCAGTACTTC; CDR3aa: CASSLRRGSRGLATQGIGTQYF
j_gene: TRBJ2-3; d_gene: TRBD1; abundance: .; v_gene: TRBV28; CDR3nt: TGTGCCAGCAACAGGGGCCGCACAGATACGCAGTATTTT; CDR3aa: CASNRGRTDTQYF
j_gene: TRBJ1-5; d_gene: .; abundance: .; v_gene: TRBV19; CDR3nt: TGTGCCAGTAGGGGGGACTATCAGCCCCAGCATTTT; CDR3aa: CASRGDYQPQHF
j_gene: TRBJ1-4; d_gene: .; abundance: .; v_gene: TRBV7-2; CDR3nt: TGTGCCAGCAGCCCTGGGCCTAATGAAAAACTGTTTTTT; CDR3aa: CASSPGPNEKLFF
j_gene: TRBJ2-1; d_gene: .; abundance: .; v_gene: TRBV24-1; CDR3nt: TGTGCCACCAGTGGTAACAATGAGCAGTTCTTC; CDR3aa: CATSGNNEQFF
j_gene: TRBJ2-5; d_gene: TRBD2; abundance: .; v_gene: TRBV27; CDR3nt: TGTGCCAGCAGTTTAGTAGGGCTAGCGGGGAGCCAAGAGACCCAGTACTTC; CDR3aa: CASSLVGLAGSQETQYF
j_gene: TRBJ2-1; d_gene: TRBD2; abundance: .; v_gene: TRBV6-2/TRBV6-3; CDR3nt: TGTGCCAGCAGTTACTCTACTAGCGGTTACAATGAGCAGTTCTTC; CDR3aa: CASSYSTSGYNEQFF
j_gene: TRBJ1-1; d_gene: TRBD1; abundance: .; v_gene: TRBV5-4; CDR3nt: TGTGCCAGCAGCTCTTACAGGGGACTGAACACTGAAGCTTTCTTT; CDR3aa: CASSSYRGLNTEAFF
j_gene: TRBJ1-5; d_gene: .; abundance: .; v_gene: TRBV20-1; CDR3nt: TGCAGTGCTCCATCGGGACAGCCCCAGCATTTT; CDR3aa: CSAPSGQPQHF